This T cell receptor (beta chain) came from a study of cytomegalovirus exposure and HLA in healthy donors. The CDR3 has 14 amino acids. CDR1 and CDR2 (germline): LNHDA, SQIVND (reference sequence). With 3 bases removed from V and 6 bases from J, the gap between germline ends came to 12 bases. The PCR employed 60 Vbeta primers together with 13 Jbeta primers. The data were produced by immunoSEQ multiplex PCR, yet TCRdb's version contains in-frame clones alone and is incomplete. Seen here are roughly 90,000 clones, about 68% observed once, and the top ten hold around 20%. What was sequenced was PBMCs. The TCR originated in a man between 25 and 39 years old in good health and CMV-seropositive. The chain joins TRBV19 to TRBJ1-5; D uncertain. In DNA, the CDR3 is TGTGCCAGTAGTATGTCGGAGGCGGGTCAGCCCCAGCATTTT. Amino acid sequence: CASSMSEAGQPQHF.